This T cell receptor beta chain was identified in a study of T cell changes during pregnancy in multiple sclerosis. Generated by immunoSEQ multiplex PCR, the TCRdb table keeps only in-frame clones and is missing some. Among 80,000 to 100,000 clones listed, about nine tenths were seen once. From germline, CDR1 is KGHSH and CDR2 LQKENI. J was trimmed by 2 bases and V by 5 bases; bases with no gene match: 6. This CDR3 spans 16 amino acids. The V call is TRBV18, the J call TRBJ2-3; 11 bases fit TRBD2. Material: peripheral blood, obtained in the second trimester of pregnancy. The receptor comes from a female donor in good health, enrolled as a control in a pregnancy study. The CDR3 bases are TGTGCCAGCTCAACCACTAGCGGGGGACTCACAGATACGCAGTATTTT. Protein: CASSTTSGGLTDTQYF.